This section outlines one T cell receptor (beta chain) sequence together with its context. Its antigen is unidentified. The CDR3 runs to 15 residues. CDR1 is SGHRS, CDR2 YFSETQ, per germline. Trimming stripped 0 bases from V and 6 bases from J, with 12 bases between. The entry originates in a study of T cell clonotyping in hematopoietic cell transplantation. Whole-study results and caveats: Pathologically expanded recipient clonotypes increased progressively from day 30 to day 180 as diversity fell. Graft donor and pretransplant recipient Inverse Simpson Index values predicted broader posttransplant TCR diversity.

Samples: about 28 days before transplant, then days 30, 100 and 180 after. Assay: immunoSEQ multiplex PCR; the TCRdb copy retains only in-frame clones and omits some. The sample has roughly 13,000 clones; roughly 94% are singletons. The specimen was PBMCs, collected 30 days after allogeneic stem cell transplant. The chain couples TRBV5-1 to TRBJ2-2, with a possible D match to TRBD2 (5 bases). This clonotype was obtained from a male patient aged 60-69 years who had an allogeneic stem cell transplant from an unrelated donor, so the T cells may come from the graft donor. Some clones in this sample may be carry-over from other donors' samples. The CDR3 here is CASSLVAGVPGELFF. The CDR3 DNA reads as TGCGCCAGCAGCTTGGTTGCGGGCGTCCCCGGGGAGCTGTTTTTT.